This entry lists 23 T cell receptor beta chains sequenced from one sample in a study of T-cell memory formation after mild COVID-19. TCRdb independently ran MiXCR on the 5' RACE reads; one entry per CDR3 protein. The sample holds 200,000 or so distinct CDR3 sequences, 16% seen once. The source material was PBMCs or a T cell subset sorted from them (not recorded which). Receptor source: an adult woman who had mild COVID-19 (a few samples of this study predate the infection). Cell type and time point are not known.

The chain joins TRBV19 to TRBJ2-5; D gene uncertain. V lost 3 bases to trimming and J lost 5 bases, with 4 bases between them. This CDR3 is 11 amino acids long. Germline V CDR1 and CDR2: LNHDA, SQIVND (reference sequence). The CDR3 DNA is TGTGCCAGTAGTATTCATGAGACCCAGTACTTC. Its protein is CASSIHETQYF.

The chain employs TRBV30 and TRBJ1-1; D remains unclear. Germline-derived CDR1 and CDR2 are GTSNPN and SVGIG (reference sequence). CDR3 length: 15 amino acids. Trimming left V 0 bases short and J 7 bases short, with 18 bases between. The CDR3 region is CAWSVRVGVRGEAFF. In DNA, the CDR3 is TGTGCCTGGAGTGTACGGGTTGGGGTCCGCGGTGAAGCTTTCTTT.

This clonotype was seen a few times. CDR3 residues: CASSSRSVRVHTF. The CDR3 nucleotides read TGTGCCAGCTCGTCTAGGTCCGTGAGGGTCCACACCTTC. This chain uses TRBV18 with TRBJ1-2; D gene uncertain. The V end was cut by 6 bases, the J end by 12 bases, with 20 bases between. The CDR3 runs 13 residues. Germline V gene sequence: CDR1 KGHSH, CDR2 LQKENI.

In DNA, the CDR3 is TGTGCCAGCAGCGTAACGGGACAGCCAACCTACAATGAGCAGTTCTTC. Its protein product is CASSVTGQPTYNEQFF. V gene TRBV5-6 combines with J gene TRBJ2-1; 7 bases match TRBD1. This CDR3 contains 16 residues. The V segment lost 4 bases and the J segment 2 bases; nucleotides outside the gene matches: 9. The germline V gene encodes CDR1 SGHDT and CDR2 YYEEEE.

This clonotype was counted a few times. J is TRBJ2-7 and V is TRBV14, with 8 bases lining up with TRBD1. The CDR3 spans 13 residues. The germline gives CDR1 SGHDN, CDR2 FVKESK. Trimming took 6 bases from V and 3 from J; bases not matched to a gene: 4. CDR3 sequence (DNA): TGTGCCAGCAGACCAGGGGGCGTCTACGAGCAGTACTTC. It translates to CASRPGGVYEQYF.

This clonotype occurred a few times. This chain links TRBV3-1 with TRBJ2-3; 9 bases agree with TRBD2. With V trimmed by 5 bases and J by 9 bases, 12 bases remained unmatched. The CDR3 covers 15 residues. Germline V gene sequence: CDR1 LGHDT, CDR2 YNNKEL (reference sequence). The CDR3 here is CASSVRAGGMRTQYF. The CDR3, as DNA: TGTGCCAGCAGCGTGAGAGCGGGGGGTATGAGGACGCAGTATTTT.

The chain recombines TRBV12-3 or TRBV12-4 with TRBJ1-1, with a weak D call TRBD1 (5 bases). This CDR3 comprises 15 residues. With 7 bases removed from V and 1 base from J, the gap between germline ends came to 16 bases. The CDR3 bases are TGTGCCAGCACTGCTGCTGGGACGGAGAACACTGAAGCTTTCTTT. This codes for CASTAAGTENTEAFF.

The chain is built from TRBV5-6 and TRBJ2-3; D possibly corresponds to TRBD1 (5 bases). V gave up 0 bases and J gave up 2 bases, with 7 bases separating them. This CDR3 comprises 14 residues. CDR1 SGHDT and CDR2 YYEEEE come from the germline V gene. CDR3 DNA: TGTGCCAGCAGCTTGGGGGGCCACACAGATACGCAGTATTTT. This translates into CASSLGGHTDTQYF.

This chain connects TRBV29-1 to TRBJ2-5; a weak D match, TRBD1 (5 bases). Germline-derived CDR1 and CDR2 are SQVTM and ANQGSEA. CDR3 length: 14 amino acids. Between the trimmed V and J ends, which lost 3 bases and 2 bases, there was a span of 13 bases. CDR3 sequence reads: CSVDRQGRQETQYF. CDR3 nucleotide sequence: TGCAGCGTTGACCGGCAGGGAAGGCAAGAGACCCAGTACTTC.

Many counts were recorded for this clonotype. This sequence joins TRBV12-3 or TRBV12-4 and TRBJ2-3; 13 nucleotides match TRBD2. Trimming at V came to 6 bases and at J to 6 bases, leaving 9 bases not matched to a gene. This CDR3 region has 16 residues. CDR3 nucleotides: TGTGCCAGCAGCCAGGGGGGACTAGCGGGGACTGATACGCAGTATTTT. This translates into CASSQGGLAGTDTQYF.

This rearrangement joins TRBV25-1 to TRBJ1-2; D perhaps matches TRBD1 (6 bases). V lost 4 bases and J 2 bases, leaving 11 bases between the germline ends. Germline CDR1 MGHDK, CDR2 SYGVNS. CDR3 length: 14 residues. The CDR3 coding sequence is TGTGCCAGCAGTGTGATGGACAGCAACTATGGCTACACCTTC. Protein sequence: CASSVMDSNYGYTF.

This clonotype has just a few counts. The rearrangement joins TRBV5-1 to TRBJ2-2; D unclear. CDR1 is SGHRS, CDR2 YFSETQ, per germline. The CDR3 length is 14 residues. Trimming cost V 0 bases and J 7 bases, with 10 bases left between them. CDR3 loop: CASSLEGFGGELFF. CDR3 DNA sequence: TGCGCCAGCAGCTTGGAGGGTTTCGGCGGGGAGCTGTTTTTT.

This chain uses TRBV5-1 with TRBJ1-2; 9 bases line up with TRBD1. Germline V gene lookup returns CDR1 SGHRS and CDR2 YFSETQ. The junction had 0 bases not matched to a gene; V was cut back by 7 bases and J by 5 bases. The CDR3 is 11 amino acids. Written as DNA, the CDR3 is TGCGCCAGCGGGACAGGGTATGGCTACACCTTC. Amino acid sequence: CASGTGYGYTF.

In its sample, this clonotype was seen a few times. The chain employs TRBV7-8 and TRBJ2-1; 8 bases map to TRBD1. CDR3 size: 16 residues. CDR1 SGHVS and CDR2 FQNEAQ come from the germline V gene. V trimming: 4 bases; J trimming: 2 bases; junction bases outside the gene matches: 7. DNA of the CDR3: TGTGCCAGCAGCTCCAGACCACAGGGGGCCTACAATGAGCAGTTCTTC. This codes for CASSSRPQGAYNEQFF. Full variable domain (rest looked up from reference TRBV7-8 and TRBJ2-1): GAGVSQSPRYKVAKRGQDVALRCDPISGHVSLFWYQQALGQGPEFLTYFQNEAQLDKSGLPSDRFFAERPEGSVSTLKIQRTQQEDSAVYLCASSSRPQGAYNEQFFGPGTRLTVL.

The V call is TRBV20-1, the J call TRBJ2-3; TRBD1 might be the D (6 bases). This CDR3 is built from 13 residues. Germline lookup yields CDR1 DFQATT and CDR2 SNEGSKA (reference sequence). The V and J ends lost 5 bases and 1 base respectively, with 10 bases between them. DNA of the CDR3: TGCAGTGCTCGGACAGTACGCACAGATACGCAGTATTTT. It codes for CSARTVRTDTQYF.

This clonotype was detected a few times. V usage is TRBV20-1 and J usage is TRBJ2-3; D gene ambiguous. CDR1 is DFQATT, CDR2 SNEGSKA, per germline (reference sequence). With 0 bases removed from V and 2 bases from J, the gap between germline ends came to 15 bases. The CDR3 runs to 16 residues. The CDR3 DNA reads as TGCAGTGCTAGAGATCACCAGAGATTCTACACAGATACGCAGTATTTT. Amino acids: CSARDHQRFYTDTQYF.

This clonotype has just a few counts. The chain employs TRBV5-6 and TRBJ2-2; D call uncertain. Trimming shortened V by 5 bases and J by 6 bases, and 17 bases separated the two germline ends. The CDR3 is 15 amino acids. Germline V gives CDR1 SGHDT, CDR2 YYEEEE. The CDR3 DNA reads TGTGCCAGCAGACCAGCCCGAACAAGCGCCGGGGAGCTGTTTTTT. This sequence encodes CASRPARTSAGELFF.

V and J are TRBV24-1 and TRBJ2-1, with unresolved D. With 2 bases removed from V and 12 bases from J, the gap between germline ends came to 7 bases. Germline assignment: CDR1 KGHDR and CDR2 SFDVKD. The CDR3 covers 11 residues. The CDR3 loop is CATSDYSRQFF. The CDR3 DNA reads as TGTGCCACCAGTGATTACAGTAGGCAGTTCTTC.

The chain joins TRBV2 to TRBJ2-1; D gene unclear. Germline CDR1 SNHLY, CDR2 FYNNEI. This CDR3 region has 13 residues. V dropped 9 bases and J dropped 9 bases, with 18 bases sitting between them. CDR3 sequence reads: CASEGMRSSEQFF. In nucleotides, the CDR3 is TGTGCCAGTGAAGGTATGCGGAGTAGTGAGCAGTTCTTC.

The V call is TRBV9, the J call TRBJ2-5, with D perhaps given as TRBD1 or TRBD2 (5 bases each). The CDR3 length is 15 residues. V was trimmed by 3 bases and J by 5 bases, leaving 17 bases between them. Germline V gives CDR1 SGDLS, CDR2 YYNGEE. The CDR3 DNA reads as TGTGCCAGCAGCGCCGGGGCCGGGTACGCGGAGACCCAGTACTTC. This gives the protein CASSAGAGYAETQYF.

This clonotype has just a few counts. The chain combines TRBV25-1 with TRBJ1-1, with D maybe TRBD1 (6 bases). Looked up from germline, CDR1 is MGHDK and CDR2 is SYGVNS. The CDR3 loop spans 14 amino acids. Trimming removed 3 bases from V and 11 bases from J, with 19 bases in between. CDR3 region: CASSERRGGHSAFF. Written as DNA, the CDR3 is TGTGCCAGCAGTGAGAGACGGGGGGGGCACAGTGCTTTCTTT.

This clonotype has just a few counts. This chain connects TRBV7-6 to TRBJ1-5; unclear D gene. The CDR3 extends over 15 amino acids. In germline, CDR1 is SGHVS, CDR2 FNYEAQ. The ends were cut back, 0 bases at V and 5 bases at J, with 11 bases in the middle. The CDR3 nucleotides are TGTGCCAGCAGCTTAGCGGGAAGGCACGATCAGCCCCAGCATTTT. Its protein is CASSLAGRHDQPQHF. Full variable domain (missing parts from reference TRBV7-6 and TRBJ1-5): GAGVSQSPRYKVTKRGQDVALRCDPISGHVSLYWYRQALGQGPEFLTYFNYEAQQDKSGLPNDRFSAERPEGSISTLTIQRTEQRDSAMYRCASSLAGRHDQPQHFGDGTRLSIL.

The chain employs TRBV14 and TRBJ1-1; D unclear. In germline, CDR1 is SGHDN, CDR2 FVKESK. CDR3 length: 12 amino acids. V lost 1 base to trimming and J lost 10 bases, with 10 bases between them. The CDR3 region has the DNA TGTGCCAGCAGCCAAGGGCGGCCCGGAGCTTTCTTT. This gives the protein CASSQGRPGAFF.